This TCR beta chain was sequenced during a study of Ad26.COV2.S vaccination and SARS-CoV-2 variants. Clones were read by immunoSEQ multiplex PCR, and TCRdb kept only the in-frame ones, dropping some. This table has 400,000 or so clones, around nine tenths appearing once. This CDR3 has 13 residues. Germline V gene sequence: CDR1 ENHRY, CDR2 SYGVKD. Trimming left V 11 bases short and J 6 bases short, with 16 bases between. Treatment in this sample: around 19 received Ad26.COV2.S at low or high dose, single or two shots; several received placebo; per-sample allocation not given. Sampling was performed 63 days after the first vaccine or placebo injection.

V and J are TRBV10-3 and TRBJ2-2, with a tentative D call TRBD1 (6 bases). This sample comprised peripheral blood, obtained in a trial of Ad26.COV2.S vaccine versus placebo. The source of this sequence is a person between 18 and 59 years old who received the Ad26.COV2.S COVID-19 vaccine or a placebo. CDR3 nucleotides: TGTGCCTCAGGGGCAGGCGGCGCCGGGGAGCTGTTTTTT. Its translation is CASGAGGAGELFF.